A selection of T cell receptor beta chains follows, all from one sample in a study of shared clonotypes between healthy human individuals. The method was immunoSEQ multiplex PCR; TCRdb's version includes in-frame clones alone and lacks a portion of them. The table shows roughly 480,000 clones, with 79% occurring only once. Sequenced input: PBMCs. The receptor source for this set is a woman aged 35 to 49 in good health. Some clones in this sample may be carry-over from other donors' samples. Each CDR3 is given with its conserved first and last residue. The D gene is left open where the match is weak. Only some rows state a clone size, as once, few, many or a class for expanded clones.

D	V	size	J	DNA	CDR3
-	TRBV10-3	-	TRBJ1-2	TGTGCCATCAGTCGGGGGGGCGGAAGCTATGGCTACACCTTC	CAISRGGGSYGYTF
TRBD2	TRBV7-6	-	TRBJ2-7	TGTGCCAGCAGCTTAGCAGCGGGAGACTACGAGCAGTACTTC	CASSLAAGDYEQYF
TRBD1	TRBV11-1	-	TRBJ2-7	TGTGCCAGCAGCTTCGGACAGGGAACAGGCTCCGTGCAGTACTTC	CASSFGQGTGSVQYF
TRBD1	TRBV2	-	TRBJ2-5	TGTGCCAGCACTAGACAGGGGGCGACGGGGGAGACCCAGTACTTC	CASTRQGATGETQYF
-	TRBV6-4	few	TRBJ2-1	TGTGCCAGCAGTGACCTGGGGGGCAACAATGAGCAGTTCTTC	CASSDLGGNNEQFF
TRBD1	TRBV2	-	TRBJ1-4	TGTGCCAGCGCCACAGGGGAAAATGAAAAACTGTTTTTT	CASATGENEKLFF
TRBD2	TRBV27	-	TRBJ2-7	TGTGCCAGCACCCATACTAGCGGGAGCTCCTACGAGCAGTACTTC	CASTHTSGSSYEQYF
-	TRBV5-1	many	TRBJ2-2	TGCGCCAGCAGCTTCGAAACTTCCGACACCGGGGAGCTGTTTTTT	CASSFETSDTGELFF
TRBD1	TRBV5-1	once	TRBJ1-1	TGCGCCAGCAGCGGGAGGCCTAGGGACAGCCTGACTTTCTTT	CASSGRPRDSLTFF
-	TRBV7-8	-	TRBJ1-1	TGTGCCAGCAGCTCAGGCGTGGGGAACACTGAAGCTTTCTTT	CASSSGVGNTEAFF
-	TRBV15	-	TRBJ2-2	TGTGCCACCAGCAGAGATGGGCCCGGGGAGCTGTTTTTT	CATSRDGPGELFF
TRBD2	TRBV5-4	-	TRBJ2-5	TGTGCCAGCAGCCCCAGGACTAGCGGGGCCCCGGAGACCCAGTACTTC	CASSPRTSGAPETQYF
-	TRBV6-1	-	TRBJ2-5	TGTGCCAGCAGTCCAGGGGCCCAAGAGACCCAGTACTTC	CASSPGAQETQYF
TRBD2	TRBV10-3	once	TRBJ2-1	TGTGCCATCAGTGAGGCTAGCGGGAGAGCGGGTTACAATGAGCAGTTCTTC	CAISEASGRAGYNEQFF
TRBD2	TRBV2	-	TRBJ2-5	TGTGCCAGTGAAAAGCGGGGTCAAGAGACCCAGTACTTC	CASEKRGQETQYF
-	TRBV7-9	-	TRBJ2-5	TGTGCCAGCCACCGAGGGTACGAGACCCAGTACTTC	CASHRGYETQYF
-	TRBV29-1	-	TRBJ2-1	TGCAGCGTCTCCGTAAACTACAATGAGCAGTTCTTC	CSVSVNYNEQFF
-	TRBV5-4	-	TRBJ2-7	TGTGCCAGCAGCTTCGGCCCCGCGGGAGAGCAGTACTTC	CASSFGPAGEQYF
-	TRBV19	many	TRBJ1-5	TGTGCCAGTAGTCCAGCCCGTCAGCCCCAGCATTTT	CASSPARQPQHF
TRBD2	TRBV30	once	TRBJ2-1	TGTGCCTGGAGCCCGGGACTAGCGGGAGTTAATGAGCAGTTCTTC	CAWSPGLAGVNEQFF
-	TRBV20-1	once	TRBJ2-5	TGCAGTGCTAGGCTGGAGACCCAGTACTTC	CSARLETQYF
TRBD2	TRBV7-6	once	TRBJ2-2	TGTGCCAGCAGCGCCGGACTAGCGGGAGGGCCGCGGGAGCTGTTTTTT	CASSAGLAGGPRELFF
-	TRBV9	-	TRBJ2-1	TGTGCCAGCAGCGTAGTGGGAGGGGGCACCTACAATGAGCAGTTCTTC	CASSVVGGGTYNEQFF
-	TRBV7-6	-	TRBJ1-5	TGTGCCAGCAGCTTAGCGCCCAGAACGGGCAATCAGCCCCAGCATTTT	CASSLAPRTGNQPQHF
TRBD1	TRBV28	-	TRBJ2-4	TGTGCCAGCAGTCCCAGGGGGCCCAAAAACATTCAGTACTTC	CASSPRGPKNIQYF
-	TRBV7-2	-	TRBJ2-2	TGTGCCAGCAGCCCCTCCGTGGTAGCGCGCACCGGGGAGCTGTTTTTT	CASSPSVVARTGELFF
-	TRBV28	few	TRBJ1-3	TGTGCCAGCAGTCTCGACAACACCATATATTTT	CASSLDNTIYF
-	TRBV28	-	TRBJ2-7	TGTGCCAGCAGTAAAGAGGACTATCCCCTCTCCTACGAGCAGTACTTC	CASSKEDYPLSYEQYF
-	TRBV7-3	few	TRBJ2-3	TGTGCCAGCAGCCGCAAAAACACAGATACGCAGTATTTT	CASSRKNTDTQYF
TRBD1	TRBV18	-	TRBJ1-2	TGTGCCAGCTCACCACAAGGACAGGGGGAGTATATTGGCTACACCTTC	CASSPQGQGEYIGYTF
-	TRBV2	-	TRBJ1-2	TGTGCCAGCAGTGAGGTCAGAGCTAACTATGGCTACACCTTC	CASSEVRANYGYTF
-	TRBV28	-	TRBJ1-1	TGTGCCAGCAGTTTAGCGAACACTGAAGCTTTCTTT	CASSLANTEAFF
-	TRBV5-1	-	TRBJ2-1	TGCGCCAGCAGCATTCGGGGATCCTACAATGAGCAGTTCTTC	CASSIRGSYNEQFF
TRBD1	TRBV19	-	TRBJ1-5	TGTGCCAGTAAAGGAGACAGGGGATATAGCAATCAGCCCCAGCATTTT	CASKGDRGYSNQPQHF
TRBD1	TRBV7-8	-	TRBJ1-2	TGTGCCAGCAGCCAACCGGGACAGGGTTATGGCTACACCTTC	CASSQPGQGYGYTF
-	TRBV2	-	TRBJ1-2	TGTGCCAGCAGGGCGACCGGGATTCGTAGCTATGGCTACACCTTC	CASRATGIRSYGYTF
TRBD2	TRBV27	-	TRBJ2-3	TGTGCCAGCAGTTTATGGGGACTAGGTGACCGGGGTACGCAGTATTTT	CASSLWGLGDRGTQYF
-	TRBV2	-	TRBJ2-3	TGTGCCAGCAGTGAAGCGGTGGTTTCAGATACGCAGTATTTT	CASSEAVVSDTQYF
-	TRBV7-6	-	TRBJ2-1	TGTGCCAGCAGCCGCGACTATAACAATGAGCAGTTCTTC	CASSRDYNNEQFF
TRBD2	TRBV2	-	TRBJ2-1	TGTGCCAGCAGAGAGCGGGAGGTACACTACAATGAGCAGTTCTTC	CASREREVHYNEQFF
-	TRBV19	-	TRBJ2-7	TGTGCCAGTAGTGATAGCGCGGCCTACGAGCAGTACTTC	CASSDSAAYEQYF
-	TRBV21-1	once	TRBJ1-1	TGTGCCAGCAGCAAAGCCCTTTCCAATACAGGAAACACTGAAGCTTTCTTT	CASSKALSNTGNTEAFF
-	TRBV10-3	-	TRBJ2-2	TGTGCCATCAGCCCGGACAGAGACACCGGGGAGCTGTTTTTT	CAISPDRDTGELFF
-	TRBV19	-	TRBJ2-7	TGTGCCAGTAGTATTTCGGGTCAGGCGGGACCGGGCTACGAGCAGTACTTC	CASSISGQAGPGYEQYF
-	TRBV28	large	TRBJ2-1	TGTGCCAGCAGTTACCCTCACGGAGGTTCCTACAATGAGCAGTTCTTC	CASSYPHGGSYNEQFF
TRBD2	TRBV2	-	TRBJ2-1	TGTGCCAGCAGTGAAACCCGACTAGCTATTGAGCAGTTCTTC	CASSETRLAIEQFF
TRBD2	TRBV29-1	-	TRBJ2-7	TGCAGCGTTGTGGATAGCGGGAGGGCCGGTTTTTACGAGCAGTACTTC	CSVVDSGRAGFYEQYF
TRBD2	TRBV5-6	-	TRBJ2-1	TGTGCCAGCAGCCTTCCGGGGGGGTGGAATGAGCAGTTCTTC	CASSLPGGWNEQFF
-	TRBV7-6	-	TRBJ2-7	TGTGCCAGCAGCTCCCAAACGACCGGCCGCGCATCCTACGAGCAGTACTTC	CASSSQTTGRASYEQYF
TRBD2	TRBV6-5	-	TRBJ2-1	TGTGCCAGCAGCCCTAGGACTAGTTCCTATGAGCAGTTCTTC	CASSPRTSSYEQFF
-	TRBV18	-	TRBJ2-5	TGTGCCAGCTCACAACAAGAGACCCAGTACTTC	CASSQQETQYF
-	TRBV7-9	-	TRBJ2-1	TGTGCCAGCAGCTTACGACCGGGGAGCTACAATGAGCAGTTCTTC	CASSLRPGSYNEQFF
TRBD1	TRBV2	-	TRBJ1-5	TGTGCCAGCAGTGGTTTACAGGGGAATCAGCCCCAGCATTTT	CASSGLQGNQPQHF
TRBD1	TRBV9	-	TRBJ1-4	TGTGCCAGCAGCTTCGGGACAGCAACTAATGAAAAACTGTTTTTT	CASSFGTATNEKLFF